Sequencing of this T cell receptor (beta chain) was carried out in a study of blood T cell repertoires in COVID-19. Overall study: Researchers got acute and convalescent COVID-19 samples from the United States, Italy and Spain. PBMCs, B-cell-depleted T cells, or T cells were the source of the cDNA or gDNA that made up the material.

Per the original methods: Reference gene primer amplification in the assay estimated nucleated cell counts. The protocol was immunoSEQ multiplex PCR, while the TCRdb copy is restricted to in-frame clones and leaves out a portion. V, J and clone size were drawn from that table, and D and trimming were deduced from the DNA. In the table there are approximately 110,000 clones, roughly 80% of which are singletons. This sequence was found in a man between 65 and 79 years old with acute or convalescent COVID-19. Sequenced: peripheral blood.

The CDR3 DNA follows: TGTGCCAGCAGCTCCATGGCGGCGTCAGGAAACACCATATATTTT. Its protein is CASSSMAASGNTIYF. The chain recombines TRBV7-9 with TRBJ1-3; D unclear. Trimming cost V 4 bases and J 4 bases, with 14 bases left between them. Germline V gene lookup returns CDR1 SEHNR and CDR2 FQNEAQ (reference sequence). This CDR3 has 15 residues.